The 17 T cell receptor beta chains below all came from one sample that was sequenced in a study of naive and memory T cell subsets. Ligated cDNA underwent four rounds of PCR with nested alpha and beta constant region primers and SP2. TCRdb redid the calling of the 5' RACE reads with MiXCR, one entry per CDR3 protein. The data show about 60,000 distinct CDR3 sequences, 8% seen once. A UMI-containing oligonucleotide was joined by 3' ligation to the TCR cDNA template. The source is a female donor in good health.

This clonotype showed up just a few times. V usage is TRBV6-2 or TRBV6-3 and J usage is TRBJ2-1; no firm D call. The CDR3 runs to 12 residues. CDR1 and CDR2 (germline): MNHEY, SVGEGT. Between the trimmed V and J ends, which lost 4 bases and 6 bases, there was a span of 7 bases. The CDR3 DNA sequence: TGTGCCAGCAGTTGGGTCGGCAATGAGCAGTTCTTC. Translating it yields CASSWVGNEQFF.

V gene TRBV20-1 combines with J gene TRBJ1-2, with D unresolved. V was pared by 5 bases and J by 11 bases, with 18 bases between. The CDR3 runs 12 residues. Per the germline V gene, CDR1 is DFQATT and CDR2 is SNEGSKA (reference sequence). The chain's CDR3 is CSAGQTFLGYTF. DNA for the CDR3: TGCAGTGCTGGCCAGACCTTTTTAGGATACACCTTC.

This clonotype was counted at least ten times. V and J are TRBV20-1 and TRBJ2-4; 7 bases are a match to TRBD1. With 6 bases clipped from V and 1 base from J, the junction kept 15 bases outside the gene matches. Per germline, CDR1 DFQATT and CDR2 SNEGSKA (reference sequence). CDR3 size: 17 residues. The CDR3, as DNA: TGCAGTGCCCTGGGACGTCAGACAGGGTTTGCCAAAAACATTCAGTACTTC. Translating it yields CSALGRQTGFAKNIQYF.

This clonotype was detected only a few times. CDR3 amino acids: CASSIGKRGSTNEKLFF. The CDR3 DNA is TGTGCCAGTAGTATAGGAAAAAGGGGATCAACTAATGAAAAACTGTTTTTT. The V and J genes are TRBV19 and TRBJ1-4, with a weak D call TRBD1 (5 bases). Germline CDR1 is LNHDA and CDR2 is SQIVND (reference sequence). V was pared by 1 base and J by 0 bases, with 12 bases between. This CDR3 region has 17 residues.

This chain uses TRBV20-1 with TRBJ2-3; 8 nucleotides agree with TRBD2. The germline V gene has CDR1 DFQATT and CDR2 SNEGSKA (reference sequence). This CDR3 comprises 14 residues. Unmatched junction bases numbered 9, after V lost 1 base and J lost 9 bases. CDR3 sequence: CSARVERGLGTQYF. CDR3 DNA: TGCAGTGCTAGAGTCGAGCGGGGGCTGGGGACGCAGTATTTT.

V and J are TRBV3-1 and TRBJ2-7, with a weak D call TRBD1 (6 bases). This CDR3 spans 14 amino acids. Trimming stripped 4 bases from V and 3 bases from J, with 13 bases between. CDR1 and CDR2 (germline): LGHDT, YNNKEL (reference sequence). The CDR3 is CASSPYRENYEQYF. The CDR3 DNA is TGTGCCAGCAGCCCTTACAGGGAAAACTACGAGCAGTACTTC.

This clonotype was seen a handful of times. The chain combines TRBV20-1 with TRBJ2-7; D unclear. CDR1 is DFQATT, CDR2 SNEGSKA, per germline (reference sequence). The CDR3 is 15 amino acids. The V end was cut by 2 bases, the J end by 7 bases, with 21 bases between. Here the CDR3 reads CSARQESTGRWEQYF. The CDR3 nucleotides are TGCAGTGCTAGACAAGAGTCTACCGGGCGGTGGGAGCAGTACTTC.

This sequence joins TRBV12-3 or TRBV12-4 and TRBJ2-7, with D tentatively TRBD1 (6 bases). The CDR3 length is 12 residues. Trimming removed 6 bases at V and 4 bases at J, with 10 bases between. The DNA for the CDR3 is TGTGCCAGCAGCCCAACAGGGTACGAGCAGTACTTC. Translation gives CASSPTGYEQYF.

This clonotype was seen at least ten times. This sequence joins TRBV11-1 and TRBJ2-2, with 11 positions matching TRBD1. Trimming removed 3 bases from V and 4 bases from J; junction bases left unmatched: 4. Germline V CDR1 and CDR2: SGHAT, FQDESV (reference sequence). CDR3 length equals 16 residues. The CDR3 DNA reads as TGTGCCAGCAGCTTCCTGGACAGGGGGCCCACCGGGGAGCTGTTTTTT. Its translation: CASSFLDRGPTGELFF.

This clonotype was observed many times. The chain links TRBV5-1 to TRBJ2-3; unclear D gene. V shed 2 bases and J shed 2 bases, with 9 bases lying between them. The CDR3 runs to 14 residues. Germline V gene lookup returns CDR1 SGHRS and CDR2 YFSETQ. The CDR3 loop is CASSLDSSTDTQYF. In DNA form, the CDR3 reads TGCGCCAGCAGCTTAGACTCATCCACAGATACGCAGTATTTT. Full variable domain (rest looked up from reference TRBV5-1 and TRBJ2-3): KAGVTQTPRYLIKTRGQQVTLSCSPISGHRSVSWYQQTPGQGLQFLFEYFSETQRNKGNFPGRFSGRQFSNSRSEMNVSTLELGDSALYLCASSLDSSTDTQYFGPGTRLTVL.

This clonotype was observed at least ten times. The chain recombines TRBV6-5 with TRBJ1-6; possible D gene TRBD1, 5 bases. V was shortened by 0 bases and J by 7 bases, with 13 bases between the two germline ends. The CDR3 consists of 16 residues. The germline gives CDR1 MNHEY, CDR2 SVGAGI. For the CDR3, the DNA is TGTGCCAGCAGTTACTCGGGACCGACCACAAATTCACCCCTCCACTTT. This sequence encodes CASSYSGPTTNSPLHF.

This clonotype has just a few counts. V gene TRBV5-5 combines with J gene TRBJ2-2, with D perhaps TRBD2 (6 bases). Deletions cut 4 bases from V and 7 bases from J, with 11 bases between. This CDR3 has 13 residues. Germline V gene lookup returns CDR1 SGHKS and CDR2 YYEKEE (reference sequence). Here the CDR3 DNA reads TGTGCCAGCAGCCCCGTGGGGGGCGGGGAGCTGTTTTTT. Translation gives CASSPVGGGELFF.

The gene calls are TRBV10-2 and TRBJ2-1; D is uncertain. This CDR3 is 11 amino acids long. Between the trimmed V and J ends, which lost 4 bases and 10 bases, there was a span of 8 bases. CDR1 WSHSY and CDR2 SAAADI come from the germline V gene. CDR3 region: CASSVGQEQFF. The CDR3 bases are TGCGCCAGCAGTGTAGGGCAAGAGCAGTTCTTC.

The chain couples TRBV9 to TRBJ1-1; D remains ambiguous. The V gene's germline CDR1 is SGDLS and CDR2 YYNGEE. The CDR3 length is 13 residues. V lost 6 bases to trimming and J lost 0 bases, with 9 bases between them. CDR3 DNA sequence: TGTGCCAGCACGGGCGACATGAACACTGAAGCTTTCTTT. This sequence encodes CASTGDMNTEAFF.

This chain uses TRBV20-1 with TRBJ2-7; TRBD1 matches at 8 bases. Germline V gene sequence: CDR1 DFQATT, CDR2 SNEGSKA (reference sequence). The CDR3 length is 15 residues. V gave up 0 bases and J gave up 2 bases; unmatched junction bases: 6. CDR3 loop: CSARDLRTGTYEQYF. In DNA, the CDR3 is TGCAGTGCTAGAGATCTCCGGACAGGGACCTACGAGCAGTACTTC.

This chain links TRBV6-5 with TRBJ2-4; 7 bases are a match to TRBD1. Germline V gene lookup returns CDR1 MNHEY and CDR2 SVGAGI. The CDR3 runs 13 residues. Unmatched junction bases numbered 7, after V lost 0 bases and J lost 14 bases. The CDR3 nucleotides are TGTGCCAGCAGTTACTCCCTTAGACAGGGAGAGTACTTC. Protein: CASSYSLRQGEYF.

In its sample, this clonotype was seen a few times. The J gene is TRBJ2-7, the V gene TRBV5-6; maybe TRBD1 (6 bases). The germline V gene encodes CDR1 SGHDT and CDR2 YYEEEE. The CDR3 contains 14 residues. Trimming removed 2 bases from V and 2 bases from J, with 11 bases in between. The CDR3 here is CASSFEDSPYEQYF. The CDR3 region has the DNA TGTGCCAGCAGCTTTGAGGACAGCCCCTACGAGCAGTACTTC. The entire variable domain, with the rest obtained from reference TRBV5-6 and TRBJ2-7, is as follows: DAGVTQSPTHLIKTRGQQVTLRCSPKSGHDTVSWYQQALGQGPQFIFQYYEEEERQRGNFPDRFSGHQFPNYSSELNVNALLLGDSALYLCASSFEDSPYEQYFGPGTRLTVT.